This is a list of T cell receptor beta chains from one sample in a study of T cells in Graves' hyperthyroidism and ophthalmopathy. Each CDR3 protein is one row after TCRdb ran MiXCR on the multiplex PCR reads. The table shows fewer than 900,000 distinct CDR3 sequences, with roughly a sixth occurring only once. Sequenced: blood. The receptors derive from a woman in her 50s with Graves' hyperthyroidism that later progressed to Graves' ophthalmopathy. The CDR3 runs from the conserved cysteine through the conserved F or W. D genes are given only for firm matches. Size values are once, few and many counts, or a class for expanded clones, and some rows have none.

CDR3 length	clone size	V gene	J gene	D gene	CDR3 protein	CDR3 DNA
14	few	TRBV7-9	TRBJ1-1	.	CASLRGGRKTEAFF	TGTGCCAGCTTGAGGGGGGGGAGGAAAACTGAAGCTTTCTTT
16	.	TRBV6-1	TRBJ2-5	TRBD1	CASSEFDRVPTKTQYF	TGTGCCAGCAGTGAATTTGACAGGGTACCGACGAAGACCCAGTACTTC
14	many	TRBV5-6	TRBJ2-5	.	CASSLFAVQETQYF	TGTGCCAGCAGCTTGTTTGCAGTCCAAGAGACCCAGTACTTC
12	.	TRBV2	TRBJ1-2	.	CASRGWRDGYTF	TGTGCCAGCCGGGGGTGGCGGGATGGCTACACCTTC
16	few	TRBV27	TRBJ2-1	TRBD1	CASSFATGDSYNEQFF	TGTGCCAGCAGTTTCGCGACAGGGGACTCCTACAATGAGCAGTTCTTC
15	many	TRBV10-3	TRBJ1-2	.	CAISESQGEDYGYTF	TGTGCCATCAGTGAGTCGCAGGGAGAGGACTATGGCTACACCTTC
14	few	TRBV19	TRBJ1-1	.	CASSRREGGTEAFF	TGTGCCAGTAGCCGGCGGGAGGGAGGCACTGAAGCTTTCTTT
12	few	TRBV20-1	TRBJ1-2	.	CSAETGNYGYTF	TGCAGCGCTGAGACGGGGAACTATGGCTACACCTTC
15	.	TRBV4-1	TRBJ1-1	.	CASSQDIRGSTEAFF	TGCGCCAGCAGCCAAGATATTCGGGGGAGCACTGAAGCTTTCTTT
14	many	TRBV10-3	TRBJ1-5	.	CAISDDTLGEPQHF	TGTGCCATCAGTGACGACACCCTCGGTGAGCCCCAGCATTTT
14	many	TRBV5-4	TRBJ1-1	TRBD1	CASSFMTGGTEAFF	TGTGCCAGCAGCTTCATGACAGGGGGCACTGAAGCTTTCTTT
16	few	TRBV6-6	TRBJ2-2	TRBD2	CASSYHERGLTGELFF	TGTGCCAGCAGTTACCACGAGCGGGGGCTCACCGGGGAGCTGTTTTTT
12	few	TRBV27	TRBJ1-2	.	CASRTRNYGYTF	TGTGCCAGCAGGACACGTAACTATGGCTACACCTTC
15	many	TRBV12-3/TRBV12-4	TRBJ2-3	.	CASSLDTLSTDTQYF	TGTGCCAGCAGTTTAGACACCTTGAGCACAGATACGCAGTATTTT
13	few	TRBV25-1	TRBJ2-7	.	CASSDVRSYERYF	TGTGCCAGCAGTGACGTACGCTCCTACGAGCGGTACTTC
13	.	TRBV10-3	TRBJ1-1	.	CAISAREGTEAFF	TGTGCCATCAGTGCCAGGGAAGGGACTGAAGCTTTCTTT
13	.	TRBV4-1	TRBJ2-3	.	CASSHLTRDTQYF	TGCGCCAGCAGCCACCTGACTAGAGATACGCAGTATTTT
12	few	TRBV25-1	TRBJ1-2	.	CASRAGGEGYTF	TGTGCCAGCAGGGCCGGGGGAGAGGGCTACACCTTC
21	few	TRBV7-8	TRBJ2-3	TRBD2	CASSYRGTSGGAVPSTDTQYF	TGTGCCAGCAGCTACCGGGGTACTAGCGGGGGGGCAGTTCCTAGCACAGATACGCAGTATTTT
17	few	TRBV6-1	TRBJ2-3	TRBD2	CASSLMPGLVGTDTQYF	TGTGCCAGCAGTCTAATGCCGGGACTAGTGGGGACAGATACGCAGTATTTT
13	.	TRBV30	TRBJ2-2	.	CAWSVRFTGELFF	TGTGCCTGGAGTGTCAGGTTCACCGGGGAGCTGTTTTTT
16	.	TRBV5-1	TRBJ2-5	TRBD2	CASSLWAGGARETQYF	TGCGCCAGCAGCTTGTGGGCCGGGGGGGCCCGAGAGACCCAGTACTTC
16	.	TRBV14	TRBJ2-5	TRBD2	CASSQDRASGRETQYF	TGTGCCAGCAGCCAAGATCGGGCTAGCGGTCGGGAGACCCAGTACTTC
15	few	TRBV4-1	TRBJ1-1	.	CASSQERMINTEALF	TGCGCCAGCAGCCAAGAGCGCATGATCAACACTGAAGCTCTCTTT
17	many	TRBV20-1	TRBJ2-3	TRBD2	CSAKGTYTSGAPDTQYF	TGCAGTGCTAAGGGGACGTATACTAGCGGGGCCCCAGATACGCAGTATTTT
18	few	TRBV5-1	TRBJ1-3	TRBD1	CASSSIGQGASSGNTIYF	TGCGCCAGCAGCTCCATCGGACAGGGGGCCAGCTCTGGAAACACCATATATTTT
14	few	TRBV2	TRBJ2-5	.	CASSSGQRQETQYF	TGTGCCAGCAGTTCCGGACAGCGCCAAGAGACCCAGTACTTC
14	few	TRBV29-1	TRBJ2-2	TRBD1	CSGDRGRVTGELFF	TGCAGCGGTGACAGGGGGCGGGTCACCGGGGAGCTGTTTTTT
14	.	TRBV6-2/TRBV6-3	TRBJ1-6	TRBD1	CASRAGQGSSPLHF	TGTGCCAGCAGAGCGGGACAGGGATCGTCACCCCTCCACTTT
13	few	TRBV30	TRBJ2-7	TRBD1	CAWSVGQGIEQYF	TGTGCCTGGAGTGTGGGACAGGGGATCGAGCAGTACTTC
15	.	TRBV20-1	TRBJ1-5	TRBD1	CSAIGTGGIGQPQHF	TGCAGTGCGATCGGGACAGGGGGCATAGGTCAGCCCCAGCATTTT
13	.	TRBV20-1	TRBJ2-7	.	CSARYGGSYEQYF	TGCAGTGCTAGATACGGGGGATCCTACGAGCAGTACTTC
14	.	TRBV10-2	TRBJ2-2	.	CASSELTLTGELFF	TGCGCCAGCAGTGAGTTGACATTAACCGGGGAGCTGTTTTTT
15	.	TRBV6-2/TRBV6-3	TRBJ1-5	.	CASSKEGGYNQPQHF	TGTGCCAGCAGCAAAGAGGGCGGATACAATCAGCCCCAGCATTTT
13	few	TRBV5-4	TRBJ1-2	.	CASSLKGTDGYTF	TGTGCCAGCAGCTTGAAAGGGACGGACGGCTACACCTTC
14	.	TRBV5-1	TRBJ1-2	.	CASSLSREAYGYTF	TGCGCCAGCAGCTTGTCGAGGGAGGCCTATGGCTACACCTTC
14	.	TRBV19	TRBJ2-6	.	CASREGAGANVLTF	TGTGCCAGTAGGGAGGGGGCTGGGGCCAACGTCCTGACTTTC
15	few	TRBV6-1	TRBJ2-7	.	CASSGTWEIRYEQYF	TGTGCCAGCAGTGGGACTTGGGAGATACGCTACGAGCAGTACTTC
13	.	TRBV27	TRBJ2-7	.	CASSLGNNYEQYF	TGTGCCAGCAGTTTGGGCAACAACTACGAGCAGTACTTC
14	many	TRBV2	TRBJ1-1	.	CASSPGWGNTEAFF	TGTGCCAGCAGCCCAGGGTGGGGGAACACTGAAGCTTTCTTT